These T cell receptor beta chains were read from a single sample in a study of T-cell memory formation after mild COVID-19. Via MiXCR, TCRdb re-called the 5' RACE reads, giving one row per CDR3 protein. The data show roughly 190,000 distinct CDR3 sequences, about 16% seen once. The specimen was PBMCs or a T cell subset sorted from them (not recorded which). The receptors were gathered from an adult woman who had mild COVID-19 (a few samples of this study predate the infection). Cell type and time point are not known. The CDR3 runs from the conserved cysteine through the conserved F or W. D genes are given only for firm matches. Not all rows give a size; the values are once, few, many and, for expanded clones, a class.

v_gene	j_gene	d_gene	abundance	CDR3aa	CDR3nt
TRBV12-3/TRBV12-4	TRBJ2-2	-	few	CASNLHGELFF	TGTGCCAGCAACCTCCACGGGGAGCTGTTTTTT
TRBV5-4	TRBJ2-7	TRBD1	-	CASSLGGTGPSYEQYF	TGTGCCAGCAGCTTGGGTGGGACAGGACCTTCCTACGAGCAGTACTTC
TRBV5-1	TRBJ2-3	TRBD2	medium-sized	CASSLTSGGINTQYF	TGCGCCAGCAGCTTGACTAGCGGGGGTATAAATACGCAGTATTTT
TRBV7-9	TRBJ2-7	TRBD1	few	CASSLAGTGGYEQYF	TGTGCCAGCAGCTTAGCGGGGACAGGGGGCTACGAGCAGTACTTC
TRBV5-1	TRBJ1-6	TRBD1	-	CASSLWGQDNSPLHF	TGCGCCAGCAGCTTGTGGGGACAGGATAATTCACCCCTCCACTTT
TRBV27	TRBJ2-7	-	-	CASSSVNVHEQYF	TGTGCCAGCAGTTCAGTAAACGTCCACGAGCAGTACTTC
TRBV5-1	TRBJ2-7	-	-	CASSLDEGLEQYF	TGCGCCAGCAGCTTGGATGAAGGACTCGAGCAGTACTTC
TRBV20-1	TRBJ2-7	TRBD2	few	CSAIGASSGRVGGYEQYF	TGCAGTGCTATCGGTGCGAGTAGCGGGAGAGTTGGGGGCTACGAGCAGTACTTC
TRBV7-3	TRBJ2-5	-	few	CASSRTEQETQYF	TGTGCCAGCAGCCGGACAGAACAAGAGACCCAGTACTTC
TRBV5-6	TRBJ1-2	-	-	CASSLAGSGDYGYTF	TGTGCCAGCAGCTTAGCAGGGTCCGGAGACTATGGCTACACCTTC
TRBV12-3/TRBV12-4	TRBJ1-3	-	once	CASSYLGGPGNTIYF	TGTGCCAGCAGTTACCTCGGGGGGCCTGGAAACACCATATATTTT
TRBV5-1	TRBJ2-5	-	-	CASSREPSQETQYF	TGCGCCAGCAGCCGGGAACCCTCTCAAGAGACCCAGTACTTC
TRBV20-1	TRBJ1-1	TRBD1	-	CSALEGGTGNTEAFF	TGCAGTGCTTTAGAAGGGGGCACTGGGAACACTGAAGCTTTCTTT
TRBV6-2/TRBV6-3	TRBJ1-5	-	-	CASHQGIVSNQPQHF	TGTGCCAGTCATCAGGGGATCGTTAGCAATCAGCCCCAGCATTTT
TRBV20-1	TRBJ2-1	TRBD2	-	CSARDSASGRYNEQFF	TGCAGTGCTAGAGATTCGGCTAGCGGGAGGTACAATGAGCAGTTCTTC
TRBV4-3	TRBJ2-3	TRBD2	-	CASSQASGSWGTDTQYF	TGCGCCAGCAGCCAAGCTAGCGGGAGCTGGGGCACAGATACGCAGTATTTT
TRBV7-9	TRBJ1-1	TRBD1	-	CASSHRDSAEAFF	TGTGCCAGCAGCCACCGGGACAGTGCTGAAGCTTTCTTT